This T cell receptor beta chain was obtained from a study of shared clonotypes between healthy human individuals. CD8 cells classed as naive were CD45RO-negative and positively selected for CCR7, excluding terminally differentiated effector memory CD45RA+ cells. Every donor, a Caucasian adult, lived in Nashville, Tennessee. TCRdb's copy holds only in-frame clones and misses some; the assay was immunoSEQ multiplex PCR. Counted here are hundreds of thousands of clones, 95% to 96% occurring once; the ten biggest clones make up about 0.11%. The trim removed 0 bases at V and 5 bases at J, leaving 5 bases unmatched. This CDR3 is built from 14 residues. CDR1 is SGHRS, CDR2 YFSETQ, per germline.

Sequencing was done on a sample of naive CD8+ T cells sorted from blood. The chain is built from TRBV5-1 and TRBJ2-7; 7 positions match TRBD2. The TCR was taken from a woman aged 30 to 39 in good health. DNA of the CDR3: TGCGCCAGCAGCTTGGAGGGAGGGTCCCACGAGCAGTACTTC. Protein sequence: CASSLEGGSHEQYF.